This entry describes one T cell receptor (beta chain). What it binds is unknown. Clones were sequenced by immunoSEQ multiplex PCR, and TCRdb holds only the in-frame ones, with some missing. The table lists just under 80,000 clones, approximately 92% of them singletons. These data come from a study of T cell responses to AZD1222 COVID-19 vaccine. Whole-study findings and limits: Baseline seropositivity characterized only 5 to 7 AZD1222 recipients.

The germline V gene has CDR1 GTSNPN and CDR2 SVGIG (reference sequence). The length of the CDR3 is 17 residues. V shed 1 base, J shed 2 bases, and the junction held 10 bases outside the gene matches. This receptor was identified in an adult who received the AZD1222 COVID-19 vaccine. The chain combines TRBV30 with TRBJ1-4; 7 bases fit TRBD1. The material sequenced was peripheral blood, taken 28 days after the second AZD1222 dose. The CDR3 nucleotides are TGTGCCTGGAGTGCCTACAGGGGCCCCCCTACTAATGAAAAACTGTTTTTT. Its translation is CAWSAYRGPPTNEKLFF.